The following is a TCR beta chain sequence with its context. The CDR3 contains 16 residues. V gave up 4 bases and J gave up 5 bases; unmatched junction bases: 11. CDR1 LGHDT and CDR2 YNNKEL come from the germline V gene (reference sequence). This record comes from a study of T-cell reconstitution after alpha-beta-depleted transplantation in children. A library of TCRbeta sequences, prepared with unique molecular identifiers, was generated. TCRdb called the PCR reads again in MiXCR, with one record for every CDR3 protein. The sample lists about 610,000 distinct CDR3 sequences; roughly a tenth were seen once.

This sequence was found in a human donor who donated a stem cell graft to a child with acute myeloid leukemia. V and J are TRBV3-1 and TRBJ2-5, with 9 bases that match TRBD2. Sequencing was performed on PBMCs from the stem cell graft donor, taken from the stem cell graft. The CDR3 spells CASSLQTSGVRETQYF. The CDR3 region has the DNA TGTGCCAGCAGCCTGCAGACTAGCGGAGTCCGGGAGACCCAGTACTTC.